These 20 T cell receptor beta chains were all obtained from the same sample, sequenced in a study of blood T cell repertoires in COVID-19. Produced via immunoSEQ multiplex PCR; TCRdb's table is partial and in-frame only. The sample lists over 110,000 clones, around 88% seen once, with about 28% in the top ten. Source material: peripheral blood. The origin of the receptors is a human donor in a cohort sampled during active COVID-19.

The table lists this clone with a count of one. This chain uses TRBV20-1 with TRBJ2-1, with D unclear. Germline loops: CDR1 DFQATT, CDR2 SNEGSKA (reference sequence). V was cut by 3 bases and J by 12 bases, with 15 bases left in between. CDR3 length: 12 amino acids. CDR3: CSASHGVRRQFF. Written as DNA, the CDR3 is TGCAGTGCTAGTCACGGAGTACGGAGGCAGTTCTTC.

The chain carries TRBV5-1 and TRBJ2-7; TRBD1 matches 11 bases. J gave up 4 bases and V 3 bases, and 3 bases lay outside the gene matches. The CDR3 has 14 amino acids. Germline lookup yields CDR1 SGHRS and CDR2 YFSETQ. In DNA, the CDR3 is TGCGCCAGCAGCTGGGGACAGGGGGTTTACGAGCAGTACTTC. Translating it yields CASSWGQGVYEQYF.

V and J are TRBV7-2 and TRBJ2-3, with D possibly being TRBD1 (7 bases). Germline CDR1 is SGHTA and CDR2 is FQGNSA. V was shortened by 5 bases and J by 7 bases, with 19 bases between the two germline ends. The CDR3 is 15 amino acids. The CDR3 spells CASSQGGTVGHTQYF. The CDR3 coding sequence is TGTGCCAGCAGCCAAGGGGGGACAGTGGGACATACGCAGTATTTT.

V and J are TRBV2 and TRBJ2-4; TRBD2 aligns across 7 bases. CDR3 size: 19 residues. Germline V gives CDR1 SNHLY, CDR2 FYNNEI. V gave up 6 bases and J gave up 0 bases; unmatched junction bases: 17. This CDR3 reads CASSQTLILAMIAKNIQYF. CDR3 bases: TGTGCCAGCAGCCAGACGTTAATACTAGCGATGATAGCCAAAAACATTCAGTACTTC.

The chain's CDR3 is CASSFPGSGGALVAHTQYF. CDR3 bases: TGTGCCAGCAGCTTCCCTGGGAGCGGGGGGGCGTTAGTCGCTCATACGCAGTATTTT. This sequence joins TRBV7-9 and TRBJ2-3, with TRBD2 matching 10 bases. CDR3 length equals 19 residues. J lost 7 bases, V lost 3 bases, and 19 bases had no gene match. Germline-derived CDR1 and CDR2 are SEHNR and FQNEAQ (reference sequence).

V usage is TRBV12-3 or TRBV12-4 and J usage is TRBJ1-1; no reliable D call. The CDR3 has 12 amino acids. Trimming removed 5 bases from V and 7 bases from J, with 11 bases in between. The CDR3: CASSRVLDEAFF. The CDR3 DNA is TGTGCCAGCAGTAGAGTCCTAGATGAAGCTTTCTTT.

V gene TRBV11-2 combines with J gene TRBJ2-3, with TRBD2 as a possible D gene (5 bases). Germline V gene data show CDR1 as SGHAT and CDR2 as FQNNGV. Between the trimmed V and J ends, which lost 1 base and 2 bases, there was a span of 10 bases. This CDR3 region has 15 residues. CDR3 DNA sequence: TGTGCCAGCAGCTTAGGTCGGGGAAACACAGATACGCAGTATTTT. Amino acids: CASSLGRGNTDTQYF.

V is TRBV24-1 and J is TRBJ2-3; 15 bases match TRBD2. The CDR3 loop spans 18 amino acids. The germline V gene has CDR1 KGHDR and CDR2 SFDVKD. Trimming at V came to 4 bases and at J to 5 bases, leaving 9 bases not matched to a gene. The CDR3 sequence is CATSEDDGTSGGIDTQYF. CDR3 DNA sequence: TGTGCCACCAGTGAAGACGACGGGACTAGCGGGGGGATAGATACGCAGTATTTT.

CDR3 sequence (DNA): TGTGCCAGCAGCTTTTATCCAGGGCTGGAATCCGAAGCTAACTATGGCTACACCTTC. As protein: CASSFYPGLESEANYGYTF. The chain recombines TRBV7-8 with TRBJ1-2; perhaps TRBD1 as D (5 bases). Trimming shortened V by 3 bases and J by 0 bases, and 23 bases separated the two germline ends. Germline lookup yields CDR1 SGHVS and CDR2 FQNEAQ. This CDR3 has 19 residues.

The rearrangement links TRBV13 to TRBJ2-1; 13 bases map to TRBD2. CDR3 length: 16 residues. With V trimmed by 5 bases and J by 4 bases, 5 bases remained unmatched. Germline CDR1 and CDR2: PRHDT and FYEKMQ (reference sequence). The CDR3 sequence is CASSPRGLAGYNEQFF. For the CDR3, the DNA is TGTGCCAGCAGCCCCAGGGGACTAGCGGGGTACAATGAGCAGTTCTTC.

At least ten counts were recorded for this clone. In DNA form, the CDR3 reads TGTGCCACCAGTGATTTCGCCGGGAGTGAAGCTTTCTTT. Protein: CATSDFAGSEAFF. The chain recombines TRBV24-1 with TRBJ1-1; the D is unclear. The CDR3 is made up of 13 amino acids. Germline V lookup: CDR1 KGHDR, CDR2 SFDVKD. Between the trimmed V and J ends, which lost 1 base and 7 bases, there was a span of 9 bases.

This clone is a singleton in its sample. This chain links TRBV12-2 with TRBJ1-5; TRBD1 is the table's D call and was not checked against the DNA. TRBV12-2 is a recognized pseudogene. The CDR3 is 13 amino acids. CDR3 sequence reads: CASRLGQLEPQHF. CDR3 DNA: TGTGCAAGTCGCTTAGGACAACTTGAGCCCCAGCATTTT.

The CDR3 region is CASSQDGWGAGELFF. The DNA of the CDR3 is TGTGCCAGCAGCCAAGATGGGTGGGGGGCCGGGGAGCTGTTTTTT. The J gene is TRBJ2-2, the V gene TRBV4-2, with a possible D match to TRBD2 (6 bases). V was cut by 0 bases and J by 6 bases, with 11 bases left in between. The CDR3 sequence is 15 residues long. The germline V gene encodes CDR1 LGHNA and CDR2 YNFKEQ.

The V call is TRBV5-1, the J call TRBJ2-6; D perhaps matches TRBD1 (6 bases). The length of the CDR3 is 15 residues. V was clipped by 3 bases and J by 0 bases, with 7 bases between them. From germline, CDR1 is SGHRS and CDR2 YFSETQ. CDR3 loop: CASSWDTSGANVLTF. The CDR3 region has the DNA TGCGCCAGCAGCTGGGACACCTCTGGGGCCAACGTCCTGACTTTC.

The chain has TRBV6-2 or TRBV6-3 and TRBJ1-6; 11 bases are a match to TRBD1. This CDR3 contains 15 residues. CDR1 and CDR2 from the germline V gene are MNHEY and SVGEGT. V shed 1 base and J 9 bases; nucleotides not matched to a gene: 2. CDR3 amino acids: CASSYLGQGVSPLHF. In DNA form, the CDR3 reads TGTGCCAGCAGTTACTTGGGACAGGGGGTTTCACCCCTCCACTTT.

The genes are TRBV30 and TRBJ1-1; D is uncertain. The germline CDR1 and CDR2 sequences are GTSNPN and SVGIG (reference sequence). V dropped 0 bases and J dropped 1 base, with 15 bases sitting between them. The CDR3 consists of 16 residues. CDR3 in DNA: TGTGCCTGGAGTGTATTCGAGGGCAGGAGGAACACTGAAGCTTTCTTT. This encodes CAWSVFEGRRNTEAFF.

The V call is TRBV29-1, the J call TRBJ1-2; a weak D match, TRBD1 (6 bases). The CDR3 covers 14 residues. Trimming took 1 base from V and 7 from J, leaving 16 bases between them. Germline values: CDR1 SQVTM, CDR2 ANQGSEA. The CDR3 loop reads CSVEGLDRSFGYTF. As DNA, the CDR3 is TGCAGCGTTGAAGGGCTAGACAGGTCTTTTGGCTACACCTTC.

J is TRBJ1-5 and V is TRBV19, with 8 bases that match TRBD1. V was pared by 3 bases and J by 2 bases, with 3 bases of the junction left unmatched. The CDR3 contains 15 residues. CDR1 and CDR2 (germline): LNHDA, SQIVND (reference sequence). The CDR3, as DNA: TGTGCCAGTAGTATGGTGACAGGGGGCAATCAGCCCCAGCATTTT. As protein: CASSMVTGGNQPQHF.

The rearrangement joins TRBV18 to TRBJ2-2; 7 nucleotides agree with TRBD1. V shed 3 bases and J 1 base; nucleotides not matched to a gene: 8. CDR3 size: 17 residues. Germline assignment: CDR1 KGHSH and CDR2 LQKENI. The CDR3 DNA reads TGTGCCAGCTCACCCGCCGGACAGGCCCAGAACACCGGGGAGCTGTTTTTT. Translating gives CASSPAGQAQNTGELFF.

This chain links TRBV7-9 with TRBJ2-1, with 7 bases matching TRBD1. This CDR3 region has 14 residues. J was trimmed by 7 bases and V by 8 bases; bases with no gene match: 11. Looked up from germline, CDR1 is SEHNR and CDR2 is FQNEAQ (reference sequence). CDR3 bases: TGTGCCAGCTTACAAGGGGGCCCAATAAATGAGCAGTTCTTC. Translated: CASLQGGPINEQFF.